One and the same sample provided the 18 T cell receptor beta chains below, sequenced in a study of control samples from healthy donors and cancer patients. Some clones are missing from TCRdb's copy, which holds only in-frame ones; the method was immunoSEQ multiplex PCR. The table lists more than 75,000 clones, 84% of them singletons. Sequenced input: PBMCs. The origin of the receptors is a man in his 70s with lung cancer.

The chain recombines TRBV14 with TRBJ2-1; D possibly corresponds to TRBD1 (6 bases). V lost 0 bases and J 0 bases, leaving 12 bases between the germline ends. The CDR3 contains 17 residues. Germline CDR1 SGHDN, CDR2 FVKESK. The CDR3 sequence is CASSQDPTGISYNEQFF. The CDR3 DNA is TGTGCCAGCAGCCAAGACCCCACAGGGATCTCCTACAATGAGCAGTTCTTC. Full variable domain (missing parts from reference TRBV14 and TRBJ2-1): EAGVTQFPSHSVIEKGQTVTLRCDPISGHDNLYWYRRVMGKEIKFLLHFVKESKQDESGMPNNRFLAERTGGTYSTLKVQPAELEDSGVYFCASSQDPTGISYNEQFFGPGTRLTVL.

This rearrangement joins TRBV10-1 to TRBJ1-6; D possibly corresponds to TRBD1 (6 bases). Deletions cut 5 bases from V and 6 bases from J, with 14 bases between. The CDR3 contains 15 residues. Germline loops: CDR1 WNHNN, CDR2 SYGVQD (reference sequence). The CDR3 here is CASSRGGVGNSPLHF. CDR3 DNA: TGCGCCAGCAGTCGAGGGGGTGTAGGTAATTCACCCCTCCACTTT.

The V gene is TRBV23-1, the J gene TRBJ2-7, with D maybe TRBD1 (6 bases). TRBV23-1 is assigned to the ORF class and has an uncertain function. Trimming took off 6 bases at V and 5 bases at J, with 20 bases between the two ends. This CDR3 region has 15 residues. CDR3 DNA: TGCGCCAGCAGCCCCCGGGACACCCTACCCCACGAGCAGTACTTC. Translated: CASSPRDTLPHEQYF.

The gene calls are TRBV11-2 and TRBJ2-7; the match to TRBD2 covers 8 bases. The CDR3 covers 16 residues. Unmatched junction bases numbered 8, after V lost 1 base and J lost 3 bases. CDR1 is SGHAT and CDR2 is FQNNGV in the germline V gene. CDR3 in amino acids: CASSLGLRGGLYEQYF. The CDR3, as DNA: TGTGCCAGCAGCTTAGGACTTCGGGGGGGACTCTACGAGCAGTACTTC. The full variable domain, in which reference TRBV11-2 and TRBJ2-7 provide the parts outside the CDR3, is EAGVAQSPRYKIIEKRQSVAFWCNPISGHATLYWYQQILGQGPKLLIQFQNNGVVDDSQLPKDRFSAERLKGVDSTLKIQPAKLEDSAVYLCASSLGLRGGLYEQYFGPGTRLTVT.

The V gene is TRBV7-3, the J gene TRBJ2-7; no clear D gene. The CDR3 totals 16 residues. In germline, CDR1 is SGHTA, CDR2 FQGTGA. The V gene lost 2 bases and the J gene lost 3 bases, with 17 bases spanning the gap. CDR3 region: CASSLVGPLLGYEQYF. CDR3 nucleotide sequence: TGTGCCAGCAGCTTAGTAGGACCCCTTCTTGGCTACGAGCAGTACTTC.

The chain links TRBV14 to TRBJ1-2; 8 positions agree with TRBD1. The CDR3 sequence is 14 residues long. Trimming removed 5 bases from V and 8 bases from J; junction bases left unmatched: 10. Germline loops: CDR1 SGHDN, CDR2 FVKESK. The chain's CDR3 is CASSDLQGDRGYTF. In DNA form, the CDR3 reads TGTGCCAGCAGCGACCTACAGGGGGATCGCGGCTACACCTTC.

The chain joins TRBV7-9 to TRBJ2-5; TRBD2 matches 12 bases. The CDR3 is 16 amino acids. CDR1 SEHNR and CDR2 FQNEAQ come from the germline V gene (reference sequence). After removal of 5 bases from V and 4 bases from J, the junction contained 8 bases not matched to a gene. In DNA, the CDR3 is TGTGCCAGCAGCACCCAACTAGCGGGGGGAGGAGAGACCCAGTACTTC. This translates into CASSTQLAGGGETQYF.

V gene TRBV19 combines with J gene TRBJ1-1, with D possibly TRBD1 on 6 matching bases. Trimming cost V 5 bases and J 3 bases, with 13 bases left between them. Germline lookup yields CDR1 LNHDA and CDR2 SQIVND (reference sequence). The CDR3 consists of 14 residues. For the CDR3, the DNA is TGTGCCAGTAGTTTACAGGGCGGTTACACTGAAGCTTTCTTT. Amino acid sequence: CASSLQGGYTEAFF. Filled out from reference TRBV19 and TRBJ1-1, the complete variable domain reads DGGITQSPKYLFRKEGQNVTLSCEQNLNHDAMYWYRQDPGQGLRLIYYSQIVNDFQKGDIAEGYSVSREKKESFPLTVTSAQKNPTAFYLCASSLQGGYTEAFFGQGTRLTVV.

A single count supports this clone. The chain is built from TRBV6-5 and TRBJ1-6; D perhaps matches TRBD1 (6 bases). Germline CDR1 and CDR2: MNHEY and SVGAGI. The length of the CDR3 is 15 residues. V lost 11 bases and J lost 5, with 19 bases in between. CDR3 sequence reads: CAGTTLDSNNSPLHF. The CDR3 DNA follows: TGTGCCGGCACTACCCTGGACAGCAATAATTCACCCCTCCACTTT.

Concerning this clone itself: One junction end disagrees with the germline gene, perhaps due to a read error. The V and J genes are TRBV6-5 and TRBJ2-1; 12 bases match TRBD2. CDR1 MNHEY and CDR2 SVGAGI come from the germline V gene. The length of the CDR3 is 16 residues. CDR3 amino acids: CASSYSSSGGADEQFF. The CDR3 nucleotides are TGTGCCAGCAGCTACTCGTCTAGCGGGGGGGCAGATGAGCAGTTCTTC.

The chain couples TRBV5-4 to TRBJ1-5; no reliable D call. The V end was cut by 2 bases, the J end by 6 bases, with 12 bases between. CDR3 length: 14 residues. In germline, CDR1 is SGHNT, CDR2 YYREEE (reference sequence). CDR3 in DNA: TGTGCCAGCAGCTTTTCGAGTTGGAGTCAGCCCCAGCATTTT. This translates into CASSFSSWSQPQHF. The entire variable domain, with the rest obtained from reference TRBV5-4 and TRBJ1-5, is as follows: ETGVTQSPTHLIKTRGQQVTLRCSSQSGHNTVSWYQQALGQGPQFIFQYYREEENGRGNFPPRFSGLQFPNYSSELNVNALELDDSALYLCASSFSSWSQPQHFGDGTRLSIL.

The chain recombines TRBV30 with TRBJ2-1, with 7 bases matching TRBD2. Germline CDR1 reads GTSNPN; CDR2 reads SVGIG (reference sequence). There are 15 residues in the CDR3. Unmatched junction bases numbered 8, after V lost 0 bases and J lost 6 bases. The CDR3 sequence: CAWSVSGVFRNEQFF. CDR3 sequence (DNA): TGTGCCTGGAGTGTGAGCGGGGTTTTCCGCAATGAGCAGTTCTTC.

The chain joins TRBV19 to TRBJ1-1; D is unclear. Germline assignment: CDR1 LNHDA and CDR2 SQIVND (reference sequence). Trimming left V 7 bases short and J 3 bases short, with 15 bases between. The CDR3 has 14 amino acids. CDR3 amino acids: CASKKREMHTEAFF. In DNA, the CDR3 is TGTGCCAGTAAGAAAAGGGAGATGCACACTGAAGCTTTCTTT.

CDR3 amino acids: CASRMTGVNTEAFF. CDR3 nucleotides: TGTGCCAGCAGAATGACGGGGGTGAACACTGAAGCTTTCTTT. The V and J genes are TRBV6-5 and TRBJ1-1; D is perhaps TRBD1 (5 bases). Trimming took off 6 bases at V and 0 bases at J, with 11 bases between the two ends. CDR1 and CDR2 (germline): MNHEY, SVGAGI. This CDR3 is 14 amino acids long.

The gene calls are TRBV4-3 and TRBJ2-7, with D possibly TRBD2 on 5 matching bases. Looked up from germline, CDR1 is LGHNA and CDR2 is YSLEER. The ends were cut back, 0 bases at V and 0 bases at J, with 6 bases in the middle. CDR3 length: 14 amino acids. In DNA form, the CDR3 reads TGCGCCAGCAGCCAAGAACTAGGCTCCTACGAGCAGTACTTC. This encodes CASSQELGSYEQYF.

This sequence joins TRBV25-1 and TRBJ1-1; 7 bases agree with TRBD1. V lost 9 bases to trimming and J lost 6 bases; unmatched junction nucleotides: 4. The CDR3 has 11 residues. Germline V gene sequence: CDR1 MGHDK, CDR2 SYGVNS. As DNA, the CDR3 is TGTGCCAGTAGACAGGGCGCTGAAGCTTTCTTT. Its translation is CASRQGAEAFF.

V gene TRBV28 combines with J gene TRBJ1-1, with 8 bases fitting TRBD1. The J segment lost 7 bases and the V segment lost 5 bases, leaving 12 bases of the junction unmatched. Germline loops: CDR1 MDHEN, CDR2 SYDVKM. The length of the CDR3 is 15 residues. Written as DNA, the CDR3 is TGTGCCAGCAGTCAGACAGGGGCCCTCGTTTTTGAAGCTTTCTTT. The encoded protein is CASSQTGALVFEAFF.

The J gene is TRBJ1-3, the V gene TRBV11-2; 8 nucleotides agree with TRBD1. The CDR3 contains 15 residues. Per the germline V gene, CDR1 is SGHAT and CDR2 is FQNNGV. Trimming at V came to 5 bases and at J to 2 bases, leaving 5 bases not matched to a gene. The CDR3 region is CASSPLRGPGNTIYF. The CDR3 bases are TGTGCCAGCAGCCCACTCAGGGGGCCTGGAAACACCATATATTTT.